The rows below give T cell receptor beta chains drawn from one sample of a study of technical replicates of blood from a handful of donors. The protocol was immunoSEQ multiplex PCR, while the TCRdb copy is restricted to in-frame clones and leaves out a portion. The table records around 53,000 clones, 85% to 90% of them present only once. Sequenced: PBMCs. The receptors come from a human donor in good health. Some clones in this sample may be carry-over from other donors' samples. Both conserved end residues are part of each CDR3. The D gene is left open where the match is weak. Size values are once, few and many counts, or a class for expanded clones, and some rows have none.

>TRBJ2-2|TRBD2|TRBV13|.
TGTGCCAGCAGCTTAGACGGGGGGACCGGGGAGCTGTTTTTT
CASSLDGGTGELFF
>TRBJ1-5|.|TRBV19|.
TGTGCCAGTACCGCGACACCCGGTAGCAATCAGCCCCAGCATTTT
CASTATPGSNQPQHF
>TRBJ2-3|TRBD1|TRBV4-1|.
TGCGCCAGCAGCCACGGGACAGGGGCGCAGTATTTT
CASSHGTGAQYF
>TRBJ1-2|.|TRBV5-4|once
TGTGCCAGCAGCCGCCCCGGGGGTGGGTCGGGCTACACCTTC
CASSRPGGGSGYTF
>TRBJ2-7|.|TRBV19|.
TGTGCCAGTAGTACTAATGCAGGGGCTTCATCCTACGAGCAGTACTTC
CASSTNAGASSYEQYF
>TRBJ2-7|TRBD2|TRBV4-2|.
TGTGCCAGCAGCCAAGCTACGGGGGGATACGAGCAGTACTTC
CASSQATGGYEQYF
>TRBJ2-5|.|TRBV4-2|few
TGTGCCAGCAGCCAATTTCCGGAGACCCCAGAGACCCAGTACTTC
CASSQFPETPETQYF
>TRBJ1-1|.|TRBV27|.
TGTGCCAGCAGTTCTCGGAGTATCGACACTGAAGCTTTCTTT
CASSSRSIDTEAFF
>TRBJ1-1|.|TRBV19|.
TGTGCCAGTAGTGACATGAACACTGAAGCTTTCTTT
CASSDMNTEAFF
>TRBJ1-2|.|TRBV6-1|.
TGTGCCAGCAGTGTCTCTAACTATGGCTACACCTTC
CASSVSNYGYTF
>TRBJ2-4|TRBD1|TRBV9|.
TGTGCCAGCAGCCCTGGACAGGGTGGCATTCAGTACTTC
CASSPGQGGIQYF
>TRBJ2-7|.|TRBV2|once
TGTGCCAGCAGAGCCTACGGACAGCTTTGGGTGCAGTACTTC
CASRAYGQLWVQYF
>TRBJ2-1|.|TRBV7-9|once
TGTGCCAGCAGCGGGGCTGGGGCGGGGACCTACAATGAGCAGTTCTTC
CASSGAGAGTYNEQFF
>TRBJ2-7|.|TRBV6-5|.
TGTGCCAGCAGTTACGGGACTTCAGCCTACGAGCAGTACTTC
CASSYGTSAYEQYF
>TRBJ2-2|.|TRBV5-1|few
TGCGCCAGCAGCGGGGGGGGGCCCACCGGGGAGCTGTTTTTT
CASSGGGPTGELFF
>TRBJ2-3|TRBD2|TRBV30|once
TGTGCCGTGGAGCGGGAGAGCACAGATACGCAGTATTTT
CAVERESTDTQYF
>TRBJ2-5|.|TRBV7-2|.
TGTGCCAGCAGCTTTAGATCGATCATCGAGACCCAGTACTTC
CASSFRSIIETQYF
>TRBJ1-5|TRBD1|TRBV7-3|.
TGTGCCAGCAGCCAGGACAGGGATCAGCCCCAGCATTTT
CASSQDRDQPQHF
>TRBJ1-1|.|TRBV11-2|.
TGTGCCAGCAGCTTAGGGGGAGGGTGGTCGGAAGCTTTCTTT
CASSLGGGWSEAFF
>TRBJ1-2|.|TRBV6-1|.
TGTGCCAGCAGTGAAGAACAGGGCAACTATGGCTACACCTTC
CASSEEQGNYGYTF
>TRBJ1-3|TRBD1|TRBV9|.
TGTGCCAGCAGCCCTAGGACAGGGGGCGCACTGAGAAACACCATATATTTT
CASSPRTGGALRNTIYF
>TRBJ1-1|.|TRBV7-2|.
TGTGCCAGCAGCTTAGCAACAGGGATTAACACTGAAGCTTTCTTT
CASSLATGINTEAFF
>TRBJ2-1|TRBD2|TRBV10-3|.
TGTGCCATCAGTGAGTCGGGACTAGCGGGGGGGTATGGTGAGCAGTTCTTC
CAISESGLAGGYGEQFF
>TRBJ1-1|.|TRBV29-1|.
TGCAGCGTAGTTATTAGAGGGAGGGGCTACACTGAAGCTTTCTTT
CSVVIRGRGYTEAFF
>TRBJ2-2|TRBD1|TRBV6-1|.
TGTGCCAGCAGTGACGGAGACAGGGTGAAGACCGGGGAGCTGTTTTTT
CASSDGDRVKTGELFF
>TRBJ1-3|.|TRBV5-6|.
TGTGCCAGCAGCTACTTCGGAAACACCATATATTTT
CASSYFGNTIYF
>TRBJ1-5|.|TRBV6-1|once
TGTGCCAGCAGTGAGGGGGGACGGTCGAATCAGCCCCAGCATTTT
CASSEGGRSNQPQHF
>TRBJ2-7|TRBD1|TRBV30|.
TGTGCCTTTGGACAGGGGAACCACGAGCAGTACTTC
CAFGQGNHEQYF
>TRBJ2-3|TRBD2|TRBV9|.
TGTGCCAGCAGTGGGACTAGCGGGGGGGCCTCTACGCAGTATTTT
CASSGTSGGASTQYF
>TRBJ2-3|.|TRBV19|few
TGTGCCAGTAGTATAGGAGGCACAGATACGCAGTATTTT
CASSIGGTDTQYF
>TRBJ1-5|TRBD1|TRBV9|.
TGTGCCAGCAGCGTAGGACAGGGGAGTCAGCCCCAGCATTTT
CASSVGQGSQPQHF
>TRBJ1-3|.|TRBV9|.
TGTGCCAGCAGCGTAGCGGCAGGGACTGGAAACACCATATATTTT
CASSVAAGTGNTIYF
>TRBJ1-2|TRBD1|TRBV18|.
TGTGCCAGCTCACCAGGACAGGGGGCTTTCAGTAACTATGGCTACACCTTC
CASSPGQGAFSNYGYTF
>TRBJ1-2|TRBD1|TRBV5-4|.
TGTGCCAGCAGCAGAAACAGGGGTGTTAACTATGGCTACACCTTC
CASSRNRGVNYGYTF
>TRBJ1-5|.|TRBV2|.
TGTGCCAGCAGTGAACGCGCTGGAGGACTGTATAGCAATCAGCCCCAGCATTTT
CASSERAGGLYSNQPQHF
>TRBJ2-7|TRBD1|TRBV7-2|.
TGTGCCAGCAGCTTAGTCAGCTCAGGGGGATCCTACGAGCAGTACTTC
CASSLVSSGGSYEQYF
>TRBJ2-7|TRBD1|TRBV5-1|.
TGCGCCAGCAGCCGGGACAGGGATGATCGAAAGTACTTC
CASSRDRDDRKYF
>TRBJ1-1|.|TRBV2|.
TGTGCCAGCAGAGGGGAGGGTTCTACCCAAGCTTTCTTT
CASRGEGSTQAFF
>TRBJ2-1|TRBD1|TRBV6-4|.
TGTGCCAGCAGTGGAGGGGGCGAAGGCAATGAGCAGTTCTTC
CASSGGGEGNEQFF
>TRBJ1-5|.|TRBV5-4|.
TGTGCCAGCAGCTTGTGGGGAGACCAGCCCCAGCATTTT
CASSLWGDQPQHF
>TRBJ1-1|TRBD1|TRBV13|few
TGTGCCAGCAGCCGGACGCTCGACAGGGGGCATACTGAAGCTTTCTTT
CASSRTLDRGHTEAFF
>TRBJ1-6|.|TRBV4-2|.
TGTGCCAGCAGCCAAGAAGTCATTAGCCGGAGCTCCTATAATTCACCCCTCCACTTT
CASSQEVISRSSYNSPLHF
>TRBJ1-3|.|TRBV10-3|.
TGTGCCATCAGTGATAGCCTTTCGGGGGTAAACACCATATATTTT
CAISDSLSGVNTIYF
>TRBJ2-3|TRBD2|TRBV4-3|.
TGCGCCAGCAGCCAAGAGCTAGTAGTAGCGGGCCATCAAAACACAGATACGCAGTATTTT
CASSQELVVAGHQNTDTQYF
>TRBJ2-7|TRBD1|TRBV5-5|.
TGTGCCAGCAGCATCGGGACAGGAATACGGCAGTACTTC
CASSIGTGIRQYF
>TRBJ2-5|TRBD1|TRBV7-2|.
TGTGCCAGCAGCCCCAGGACAGGGAGCGGTGGAGAGACCCAGTACTTC
CASSPRTGSGGETQYF
>TRBJ2-5|.|TRBV5-4|.
TGTGCCAGCAGCTTCGTGTCGAGTAGACAAGAGACCCAGTACTTC
CASSFVSSRQETQYF
>TRBJ2-5|TRBD2|TRBV10-3|.
TGTGCCATCAGTGATACTAGCGGGGTACAAGAGACCCAGTACTTC
CAISDTSGVQETQYF
>TRBJ2-2|.|TRBV7-2|.
TGTGCCAGCAGCTTAAGTGGGAGGAACACCGGGGAGCTGTTTTTT
CASSLSGRNTGELFF
>TRBJ2-7|.|TRBV25-1|.
TGTGCCAGCAGTGAAGCCACACCCTACGAGCAGTACTTC
CASSEATPYEQYF
>TRBJ2-1|.|TRBV2|.
TGTGCCAGCAACGCACTTTCCTACAATGAGCAGTTCTTC
CASNALSYNEQFF
>TRBJ2-7|TRBD1|TRBV23-1|.
TGCGCCAGCAGTCACTCCGGGACAGGGGTCCACGAGCAGTACTTC
CASSHSGTGVHEQYF
>TRBJ2-7|TRBD1|TRBV30|.
TGTGCCTGCGGAACAGGGGCCTACGAGCAGTACTTC
CACGTGAYEQYF
>TRBJ2-7|TRBD1|TRBV2|once
TGTGCCAGCAGACCGGGACAGGGACATGAGGAGCAGTACTTC
CASRPGQGHEEQYF
>TRBJ2-1|TRBD2|TRBV7-9|.
TGTGCCAGCAGCTCTACTAGCGGGTCTTGGTATGAGCAGTTCTTC
CASSSTSGSWYEQFF
>TRBJ2-5|TRBD2|TRBV30|.
TGTGCCTGGAGGGGACTAGCGGGAGGAAAAATAGAGACCCAGTACTTC
CAWRGLAGGKIETQYF
>TRBJ2-7|.|TRBV7-9|.
TGTGCCAGCAGCGAGGATTACGAGCAGTACTTC
CASSEDYEQYF
>TRBJ1-6|.|TRBV2|.
TGTGCCAGCAGTGGACTTAATTCACCCCTCCACTTT
CASSGLNSPLHF
>TRBJ1-2|TRBD1|TRBV4-3|.
TGCGCCAGCAGCCAATCGAACCCCCGGGACAGGGAAGACTATGGCTACACCTTC
CASSQSNPRDREDYGYTF